These 28 T cell receptor beta chains were sequenced from one sample in a study of neoadjuvant anti-PD-1 for oral cavity cancer. Profiled with immunoSEQ multiplex PCR; TCRdb holds only in-frame clones, not every one. Seen here are some 15,000 clones, approximately 63% observed once, and the top ten hold over 2%. Sequenced here: PBMCs, sampled before nivolumab (anti-PD-1) treatment. These receptors originate from a person aged 40-85 years with oral cavity squamous cell carcinoma.

The chain carries TRBV19 and TRBJ2-1; TRBD1 is a possible D gene (5 bases). V lost 0 bases to trimming and J lost 3 bases, with 9 bases between them. The germline CDR1 and CDR2 sequences are LNHDA and SQIVND (reference sequence). The CDR3 covers 15 residues. The CDR3 region is CASSIEAGRYNEQFF. As DNA, the CDR3 is TGTGCCAGTAGTATAGAGGCAGGGCGCTACAATGAGCAGTTCTTC.

The chain uses TRBV5-1 and TRBJ1-2, with a tentative D call TRBD1 (5 bases). From germline, CDR1 is SGHRS and CDR2 YFSETQ. The CDR3 spans 15 residues. V was trimmed by 2 bases and J by 0 bases, leaving 11 bases between them. The CDR3 spells CASSFDPTANYGYTF. CDR3 DNA: TGCGCCAGCAGCTTCGACCCGACAGCTAACTATGGCTACACCTTC.

The rearrangement uses TRBV5-5 and TRBJ2-7; D remains ambiguous. This CDR3 is 14 amino acids long. Germline V gene lookup returns CDR1 SGHKS and CDR2 YYEKEE (reference sequence). V was clipped by 0 bases and J by 2 bases, with 9 bases between them. The CDR3 DNA follows: TGTGCCAGCAGCTTGGAAGTCTGGCCCTACGAGCAGTACTTC. This codes for CASSLEVWPYEQYF.

This chain uses TRBV5-6 with TRBJ2-7, with 8 nucleotides matching TRBD2. The CDR3 has 13 amino acids. Unmatched junction bases numbered 5, after V lost 0 bases and J lost 9 bases. Germline CDR1 SGHDT, CDR2 YYEEEE. This CDR3 reads CASSLVGGGLQYF. The CDR3 DNA is TGTGCCAGCAGCTTGGTCGGCGGGGGGTTGCAGTACTTC.

This clone was counted between two and nine times. The rearrangement joins TRBV7-2 to TRBJ2-7, with D possibly TRBD1 on 5 matching bases. V was cut by 5 bases and J by 0 bases, with 8 bases left in between. Germline loops: CDR1 SGHTA, CDR2 FQGNSA. This CDR3 comprises 13 residues. The CDR3 loop is CASSKGSSYEQYF. The CDR3 DNA sequence: TGTGCCAGCAGCAAGGGGTCCTCCTACGAGCAGTACTTC. Full variable domain (missing parts from reference TRBV7-2 and TRBJ2-7): GAGVSQSPSNKVTEKGKDVELRCDPISGHTALYWYRQSLGQGLEFLIYFQGNSAPDKSGLPSDRFSAERTGGSVSTLTIQRTQQEDSAVYLCASSKGSSYEQYFGPGTRLTVT.

This clone was observed a single time. This chain links TRBV7-9 with TRBJ1-1, with unresolved D. Trimming removed 4 bases at V and 4 bases at J, with 10 bases between. From germline, CDR1 is SEHNR and CDR2 FQNEAQ (reference sequence). This CDR3 spans 13 amino acids. This chain's CDR3 is CASSWLESTEAFF. The CDR3 nucleotides are TGTGCCAGCAGCTGGCTTGAGAGCACTGAAGCTTTCTTT.

The chain uses TRBV9 and TRBJ2-2; D unclear. V shed 5 bases and J shed 3 bases, with 11 bases lying between them. The germline V gene has CDR1 SGDLS and CDR2 YYNGEE. CDR3 length equals 14 residues. The CDR3 DNA sequence: TGTGCCAGCAGTCAGGAAGTTTACACCGGGGAGCTGTTTTTT. It specifies CASSQEVYTGELFF.

The chain uses TRBV10-2 and TRBJ1-5; a weak D match, TRBD1 (5 bases). Germline lookup yields CDR1 WSHSY and CDR2 SAAADI. Between the trimmed V and J ends, which lost 0 bases and 2 bases, there was a span of 5 bases. CDR3 length: 14 amino acids. The CDR3 coding sequence is TGCGCCAGCAGTGAGTCGGGGGGCAATCAGCCCCAGCATTTT. This codes for CASSESGGNQPQHF.

The chain joins TRBV2 to TRBJ2-1, with 7 bases lining up with TRBD2. Trimming took 5 bases from V and 3 from J; bases not matched to a gene: 7. From germline, CDR1 is SNHLY and CDR2 FYNNEI. CDR3 size: 15 residues. CDR3 in amino acids: CASSSSGTIYNEQFF. The CDR3, as DNA: TGTGCCAGCAGTTCCTCCGGGACTATCTACAATGAGCAGTTCTTC.

The J gene is TRBJ2-4, the V gene TRBV20-1; no reliable D call. V was trimmed by 3 bases and J by 2 bases, leaving 2 bases between them. The germline CDR1 and CDR2 sequences are DFQATT and SNEGSKA (reference sequence). The CDR3 is made up of 11 amino acids. The CDR3 protein is CSASPKNIQYF. DNA of the CDR3: TGCAGTGCTAGTCCCAAAAACATTCAGTACTTC.

This chain connects TRBV18 to TRBJ1-6; the D gene is possibly TRBD1 (6 bases). This CDR3 spans 14 amino acids. From germline, CDR1 is KGHSH and CDR2 LQKENI. The V gene lost 3 bases and the J gene lost 7 bases, with 10 bases spanning the gap. The chain's CDR3 is CASSPRTANSPLHF. The DNA of the CDR3 is TGTGCCAGCTCACCGCGGACAGCCAATTCACCCCTCCACTTT. Full variable domain (missing parts from reference TRBV18 and TRBJ1-6): NAGVMQNPRHLVRRRGQEARLRCSPMKGHSHVYWYRQLPEEGLKFMVYLQKENIIDESGMPKERFSAEFPKEGPSILRIQQVVRGDSAAYFCASSPRTANSPLHFGNGTRLTVT.

The rearrangement uses TRBV9 and TRBJ2-7; TRBD2 matches 7 bases. Germline CDR1 SGDLS, CDR2 YYNGEE. The length of the CDR3 is 15 residues. V trimming: 3 bases; J trimming: 5 bases; junction bases outside the gene matches: 11. CDR3 in DNA: TGTGCCAGCAGCGCCCTTGCGGGGAGGGCCGACGAGCAGTACTTC. This codes for CASSALAGRADEQYF. Supplemented by reference TRBV9 and TRBJ2-7, the full variable domain reads DSGVTQTPKHLITATGQRVTLRCSPRSGDLSVYWYQQSLDQGLQFLIQYYNGEERAKGNILERFSAQQFPDLHSELNLSSLELGDSALYFCASSALAGRADEQYFGPGTRLTVT.

Only a few counts were recorded for this clone. The chain carries TRBV4-1 and TRBJ2-1, with D unclear. The CDR3 has 13 residues. Germline CDR1 and CDR2: MGHRA and YSYEKL. V dropped 1 base and J dropped 5 bases, with 6 bases sitting between them. The CDR3 bases are TGCGCCAGCAGCCAAGGGCCCCACAATGAGCAGTTCTTC. It yields the protein CASSQGPHNEQFF.

V is TRBV7-9 and J is TRBJ2-7; 10 bases fit TRBD1. The germline gives CDR1 SEHNR, CDR2 FQNEAQ (reference sequence). J gave up 5 bases and V 5 bases, and 6 bases lay outside the gene matches. This CDR3 is 14 amino acids long. The CDR3 loop reads CASSPRTGGNEQYF. CDR3 sequence (DNA): TGTGCCAGCAGCCCTCGGACAGGGGGAAACGAGCAGTACTTC.

This clone was counted between two and nine times. The V gene is TRBV2, the J gene TRBJ2-7, with 12 bases identical to TRBD1. V gave up 5 bases and J gave up 6 bases; unmatched junction bases: 2. In germline, CDR1 is SNHLY, CDR2 FYNNEI. This CDR3 comprises 13 residues. The CDR3 loop is CASSRDRGPEQYF. Here the CDR3 DNA reads TGTGCCAGCAGTCGGGACAGGGGGCCCGAGCAGTACTTC.

J is TRBJ2-2 and V is TRBV14, with 7 bases lining up with TRBD1. The V segment lost 2 bases and the J segment 2 bases; nucleotides outside the gene matches: 11. CDR3 length: 18 residues. In germline, CDR1 is SGHDN, CDR2 FVKESK. The CDR3, as DNA: TGTGCCAGCAGCCAATGGGCCAGAAGGGGGCCTAACACCGGGGAGCTGTTTTTT. Translating gives CASSQWARRGPNTGELFF.

The CDR3 here is CASSESRGDADTQYF. CDR3 coding DNA: TGCGCCAGCAGTGAGTCGAGGGGAGACGCAGATACGCAGTATTTT. The chain links TRBV10-1 to TRBJ2-3; either TRBD1 or TRBD2 may fit D (5 bases each). CDR1 WNHNN and CDR2 SYGVQD come from the germline V gene (reference sequence). CDR3 length equals 15 residues. V was shortened by 0 bases and J by 4 bases, with 11 bases between the two germline ends.

V is TRBV11-2 and J is TRBJ2-2; D possibly matches TRBD1 or TRBD2 (5 bases each). V was shortened by 4 bases and J by 2 bases, with 11 bases between the two germline ends. Per the germline V gene, CDR1 is SGHAT and CDR2 is FQNNGV. This CDR3 is built from 15 residues. CDR3 in amino acids: CASSWGTGNTGELFF. CDR3 in DNA: TGTGCCAGCAGCTGGGGGACGGGAAACACCGGGGAGCTGTTTTTT.

The chain has TRBV29-1 and TRBJ2-7; D is tentatively TRBD1 or TRBD2 (6 bases each). V gave up 8 bases and J gave up 3 bases, with 23 bases separating them. Looked up from germline, CDR1 is SQVTM and CDR2 is ANQGSEA. The CDR3 sequence is 15 residues long. In DNA, the CDR3 is TGCAGCATCCTGAGAGGGGGGACTCGAAACTACGAGCAGTACTTC. Its translation: CSILRGGTRNYEQYF.

This chain uses TRBV30 with TRBJ1-4; the D gene is possibly TRBD1 (6 bases). CDR3 size: 15 residues. V lost 0 bases and J lost 5, with 13 bases in between. Germline V gene sequence: CDR1 GTSNPN, CDR2 SVGIG (reference sequence). DNA of the CDR3: TGTGCCTGGAGTGTAAACAGGGCCGCAAATGAAAAACTGTTTTTT. Protein: CAWSVNRAANEKLFF.

The chain uses TRBV7-3 and TRBJ2-1; 8 positions match TRBD2. V dropped 5 bases and J dropped 3; count of bases not matched to a gene: 3. Germline loops: CDR1 SGHTA, CDR2 FQGTGA. The CDR3 sequence is 14 residues long. This CDR3 is CASSRSGGYNEQFF. CDR3 nucleotide sequence: TGTGCCAGCAGCCGGAGCGGGGGCTACAATGAGCAGTTCTTC.

The rearrangement uses TRBV19 and TRBJ1-2; TRBD1 is a possible D gene (5 bases). The CDR3 spans 13 residues. The V end lost 3 bases, the J end lost 7 bases, and 12 bases lay between the germline ends. In germline, CDR1 is LNHDA, CDR2 SQIVND (reference sequence). CDR3 sequence reads: CASSMRAGSGYTF. The DNA for the CDR3 is TGTGCCAGTAGTATGAGGGCAGGGAGTGGCTACACCTTC.

This clone has a handful of counts. V usage is TRBV21-1 and J usage is TRBJ2-7; the D call in the table, TRBD1, was not verified against the DNA. TRBV21-1 represents a pseudogene. This CDR3 contains 15 residues. The CDR3 is CASSRKKGGQYEQYF. In nucleotides, the CDR3 is TGTGCCAGCAGCAGAAAAAAGGGGGGACAGTACGAGCAGTACTTC.

V gene TRBV7-6 combines with J gene TRBJ2-5; 9 bases are shared with TRBD1. Germline V gene sequence: CDR1 SGHVS, CDR2 FNYEAQ. V was clipped by 3 bases and J by 5 bases; unmatched bases: 10. The CDR3 is 16 amino acids. The CDR3 protein is CASSLGQGKYMETQYF. The CDR3 nucleotides are TGTGCCAGCAGCTTGGGACAGGGAAAGTATATGGAGACCCAGTACTTC.

This chain connects TRBV5-1 to TRBJ1-4; D may be TRBD1 (5 bases). This CDR3 is built from 15 residues. Between the trimmed V and J ends, which lost 4 bases and 7 bases, there was a span of 17 bases. CDR1 and CDR2 (germline): SGHRS, YFSETQ. CDR3 amino acids: CASSTGTLGGEKLFF. CDR3 sequence (DNA): TGCGCCAGCAGCACCGGGACCCTCGGGGGTGAAAAACTGTTTTTT.

This clone was recorded only once. This rearrangement joins TRBV10-3 to TRBJ1-1, with D uncertain. Germline-derived CDR1 and CDR2 are ENHRY and SYGVKD. The CDR3 runs to 14 residues. The V gene lost 5 bases and the J gene lost 1 base, with 11 bases spanning the gap. For the CDR3, the DNA is TGTGCCATCAGTAAATGGTACACGAACACTGAAGCTTTCTTT. It encodes CAISKWYTNTEAFF.

This clone showed up just once. The genes are TRBV29-1 and TRBJ1-2; 7 bases line up with TRBD1. V was pared by 6 bases and J by 6 bases, with 7 bases of the junction left unmatched. Germline CDR1 and CDR2: SQVTM and ANQGSEA. The CDR3 sequence is 12 residues long. The CDR3 DNA sequence: TGCAGCGTAACACAGGGGTGGCATGGCTACACCTTC. Its translation is CSVTQGWHGYTF.

V usage is TRBV7-2 and J usage is TRBJ2-2; D is undetermined. Germline CDR1 reads SGHTA; CDR2 reads FQGNSA. Deletions cut 1 base from V and 4 bases from J, with 10 bases between. The CDR3 loop spans 15 amino acids. The CDR3 DNA is TGTGCCAGCAGCTTAGGGTCAGTAATCACCGGGGAGCTGTTTTTT. Protein: CASSLGSVITGELFF.